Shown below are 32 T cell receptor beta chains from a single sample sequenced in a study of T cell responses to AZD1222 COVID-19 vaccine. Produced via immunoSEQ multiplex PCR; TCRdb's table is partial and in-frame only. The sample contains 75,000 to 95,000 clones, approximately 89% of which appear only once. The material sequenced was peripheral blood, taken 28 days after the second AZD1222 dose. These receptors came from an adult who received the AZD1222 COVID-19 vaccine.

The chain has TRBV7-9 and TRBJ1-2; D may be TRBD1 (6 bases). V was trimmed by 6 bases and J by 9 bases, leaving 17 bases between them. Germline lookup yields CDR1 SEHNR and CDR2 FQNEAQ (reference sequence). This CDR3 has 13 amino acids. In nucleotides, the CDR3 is TGTGCCAGCAGTTTGAGCACAGGGAGGAGCTACACCTTC. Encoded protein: CASSLSTGRSYTF.

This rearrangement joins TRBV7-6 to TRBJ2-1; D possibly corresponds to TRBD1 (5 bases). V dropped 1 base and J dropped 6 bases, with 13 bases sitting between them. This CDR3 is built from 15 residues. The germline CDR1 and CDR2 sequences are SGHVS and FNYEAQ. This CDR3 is CASSLVQGSVNEQFF. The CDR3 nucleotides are TGTGCCAGCAGCTTAGTGCAGGGTTCAGTCAATGAGCAGTTCTTC.

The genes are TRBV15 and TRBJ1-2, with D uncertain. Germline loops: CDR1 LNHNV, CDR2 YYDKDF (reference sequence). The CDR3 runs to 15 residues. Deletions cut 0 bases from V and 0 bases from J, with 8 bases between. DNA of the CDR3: TGTGCCACCAGCAGAGATGATCAGCCTAACTATGGCTACACCTTC. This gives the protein CATSRDDQPNYGYTF.

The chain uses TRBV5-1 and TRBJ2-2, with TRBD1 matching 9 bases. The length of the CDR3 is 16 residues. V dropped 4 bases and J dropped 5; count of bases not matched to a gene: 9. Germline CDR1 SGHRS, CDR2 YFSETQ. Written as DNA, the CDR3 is TGCGCCAGCAGCGTAACAGGGGGCTTGGGAACCGGGGAGCTGTTTTTT. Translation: CASSVTGGLGTGELFF.

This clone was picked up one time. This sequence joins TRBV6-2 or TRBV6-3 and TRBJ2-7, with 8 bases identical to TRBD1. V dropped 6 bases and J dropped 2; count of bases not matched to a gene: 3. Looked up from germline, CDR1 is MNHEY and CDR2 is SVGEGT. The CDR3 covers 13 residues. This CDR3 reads CASSRTGPYEQYF. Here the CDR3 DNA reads TGTGCCAGCAGCAGGACAGGGCCCTACGAGCAGTACTTC.

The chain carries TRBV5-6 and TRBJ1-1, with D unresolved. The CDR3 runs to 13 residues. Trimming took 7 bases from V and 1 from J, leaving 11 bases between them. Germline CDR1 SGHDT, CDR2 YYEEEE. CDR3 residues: CASFGWGNTEAFF. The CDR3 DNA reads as TGTGCCAGCTTCGGCTGGGGGAACACTGAAGCTTTCTTT.

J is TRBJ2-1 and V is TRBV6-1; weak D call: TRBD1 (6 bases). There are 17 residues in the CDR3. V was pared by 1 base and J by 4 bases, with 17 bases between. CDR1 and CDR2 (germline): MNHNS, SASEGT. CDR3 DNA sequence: TGTGCCAGCAGTGAAGAGGGGGTAATCCCTAGGTACAATGAGCAGTTCTTC. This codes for CASSEEGVIPRYNEQFF.

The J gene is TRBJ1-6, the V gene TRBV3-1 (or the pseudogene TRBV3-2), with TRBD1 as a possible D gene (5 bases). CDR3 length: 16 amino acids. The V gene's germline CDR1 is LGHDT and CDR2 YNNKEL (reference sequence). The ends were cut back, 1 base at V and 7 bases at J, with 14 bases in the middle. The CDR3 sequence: CASSQVVGDRNSPLHF. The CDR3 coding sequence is TGTGCCAGCAGCCAAGTGGTAGGGGATCGCAATTCACCCCTCCACTTT.

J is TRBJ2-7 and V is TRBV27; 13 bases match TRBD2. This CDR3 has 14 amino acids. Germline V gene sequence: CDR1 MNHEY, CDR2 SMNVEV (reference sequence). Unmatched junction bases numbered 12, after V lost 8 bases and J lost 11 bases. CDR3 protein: CASGPGTSGIGKYF. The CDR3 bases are TGTGCCAGCGGGCCCGGGACTAGCGGGATAGGGAAGTACTTC.

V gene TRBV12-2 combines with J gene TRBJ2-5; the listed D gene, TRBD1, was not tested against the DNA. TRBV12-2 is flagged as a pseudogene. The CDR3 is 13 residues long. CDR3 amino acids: CASRLEWGLAQYF. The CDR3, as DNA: TGTGCAAGTCGCTTAGAATGGGGCTTGGCCCAGTACTTC.

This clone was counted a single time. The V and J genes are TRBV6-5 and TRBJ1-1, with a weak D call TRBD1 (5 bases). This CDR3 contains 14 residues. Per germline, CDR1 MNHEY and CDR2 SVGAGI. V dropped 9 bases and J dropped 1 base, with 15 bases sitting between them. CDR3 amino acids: CASKRQLSNTEAFF. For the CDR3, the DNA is TGTGCCAGTAAAAGACAGCTGTCGAACACTGAAGCTTTCTTT.

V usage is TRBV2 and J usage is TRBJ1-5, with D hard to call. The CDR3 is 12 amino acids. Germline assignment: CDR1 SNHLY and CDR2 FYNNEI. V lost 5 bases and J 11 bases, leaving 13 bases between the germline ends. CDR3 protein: CASSQGAGAQHF. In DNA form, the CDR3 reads TGTGCCAGCAGTCAAGGTGCGGGAGCCCAGCATTTT. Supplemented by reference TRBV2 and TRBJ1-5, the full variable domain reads EPEVTQTPSHQVTQMGQEVILRCVPISNHLYFYWYRQILGQKVEFLVSFYNNEISEKSEIFDDQFSVERPDGSNFTLKIRSTKLEDSAMYFCASSQGAGAQHFGDGTRLSIL.

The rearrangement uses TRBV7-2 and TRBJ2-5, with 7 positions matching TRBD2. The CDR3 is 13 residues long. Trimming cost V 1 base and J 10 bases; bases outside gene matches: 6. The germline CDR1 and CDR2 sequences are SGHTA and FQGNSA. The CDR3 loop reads CASSLDPPGGQYF. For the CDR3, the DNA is TGTGCCAGCAGCTTAGACCCGCCGGGGGGCCAGTACTTC.

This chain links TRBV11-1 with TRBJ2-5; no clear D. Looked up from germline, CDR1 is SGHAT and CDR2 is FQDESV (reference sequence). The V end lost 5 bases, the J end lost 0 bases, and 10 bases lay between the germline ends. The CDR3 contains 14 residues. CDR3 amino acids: CASSHPRDQETQYF. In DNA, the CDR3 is TGTGCCAGCAGCCACCCCCGGGACCAAGAGACCCAGTACTTC.

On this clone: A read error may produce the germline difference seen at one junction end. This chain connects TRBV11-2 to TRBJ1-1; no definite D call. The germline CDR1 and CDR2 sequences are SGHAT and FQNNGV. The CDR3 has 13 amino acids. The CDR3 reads CASSLQQNSEAFF. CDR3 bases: TGTGCCAGCAGCTTACAACAGAACTCTGAAGCTTTCTTT.

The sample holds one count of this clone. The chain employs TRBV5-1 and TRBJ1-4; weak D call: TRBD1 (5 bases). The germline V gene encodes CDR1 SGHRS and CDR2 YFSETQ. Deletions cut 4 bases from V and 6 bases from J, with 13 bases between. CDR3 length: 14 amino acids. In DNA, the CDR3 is TGCGCCAGCAGCCACGGACAAGTAGATGAAAAACTGTTTTTT. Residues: CASSHGQVDEKLFF.

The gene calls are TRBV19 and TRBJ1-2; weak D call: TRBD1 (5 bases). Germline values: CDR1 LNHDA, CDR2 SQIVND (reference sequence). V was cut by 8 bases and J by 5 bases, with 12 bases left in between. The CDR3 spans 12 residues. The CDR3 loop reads CASGGREYGYTF. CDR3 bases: TGTGCCAGTGGGGGTCGGGAATATGGCTACACCTTC.

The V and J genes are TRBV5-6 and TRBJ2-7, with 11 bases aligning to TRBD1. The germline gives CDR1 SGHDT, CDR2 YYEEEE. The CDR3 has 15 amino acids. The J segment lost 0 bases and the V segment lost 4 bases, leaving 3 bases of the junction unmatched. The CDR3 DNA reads TGTGCCAGCAGCACGGGACAGGGGGTCTCCTACGAGCAGTACTTC. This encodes CASSTGQGVSYEQYF.

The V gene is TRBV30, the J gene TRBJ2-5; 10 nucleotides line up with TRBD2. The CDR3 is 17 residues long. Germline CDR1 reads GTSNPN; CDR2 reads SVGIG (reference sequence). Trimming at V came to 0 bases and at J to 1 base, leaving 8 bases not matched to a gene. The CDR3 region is CAWSVWASGGAQETQYF. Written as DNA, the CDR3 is TGTGCCTGGAGTGTATGGGCTAGCGGGGGAGCCCAAGAGACCCAGTACTTC.

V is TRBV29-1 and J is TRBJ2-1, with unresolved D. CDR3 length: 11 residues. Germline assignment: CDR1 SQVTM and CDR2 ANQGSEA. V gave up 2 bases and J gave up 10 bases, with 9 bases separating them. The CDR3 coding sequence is TGCAGCGTTGAACGCTCGGCGGAGCAGTTCTTC. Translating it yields CSVERSAEQFF.

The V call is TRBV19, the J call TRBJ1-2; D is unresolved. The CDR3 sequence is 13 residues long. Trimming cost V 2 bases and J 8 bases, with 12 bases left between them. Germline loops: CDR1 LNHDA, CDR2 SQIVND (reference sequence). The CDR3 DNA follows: TGTGCCAGTAGTATAAGGAGGGATCGGGGCTACACCTTC. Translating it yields CASSIRRDRGYTF.

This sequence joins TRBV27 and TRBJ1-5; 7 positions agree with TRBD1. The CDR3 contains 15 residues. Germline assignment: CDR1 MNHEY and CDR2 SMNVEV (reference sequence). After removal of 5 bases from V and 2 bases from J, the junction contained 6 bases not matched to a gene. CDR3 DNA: TGTGCCAGCAGTGCTAGGGGGCTTGGCAATCAGCCCCAGCATTTT. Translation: CASSARGLGNQPQHF.

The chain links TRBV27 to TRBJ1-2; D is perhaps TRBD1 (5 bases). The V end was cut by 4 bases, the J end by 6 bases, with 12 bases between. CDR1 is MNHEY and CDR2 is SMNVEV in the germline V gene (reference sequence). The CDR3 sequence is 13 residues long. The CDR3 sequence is CASSSRGADGYTF. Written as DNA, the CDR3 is TGTGCCAGCAGTTCTAGGGGAGCCGATGGCTACACCTTC.

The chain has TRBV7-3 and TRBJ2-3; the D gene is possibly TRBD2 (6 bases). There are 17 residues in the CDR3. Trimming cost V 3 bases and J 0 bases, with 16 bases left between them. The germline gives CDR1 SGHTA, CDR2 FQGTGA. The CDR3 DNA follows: TGTGCCAGCAGCTTTGAGGGAGGCATTACTAGCACAGATACGCAGTATTTT. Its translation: CASSFEGGITSTDTQYF.

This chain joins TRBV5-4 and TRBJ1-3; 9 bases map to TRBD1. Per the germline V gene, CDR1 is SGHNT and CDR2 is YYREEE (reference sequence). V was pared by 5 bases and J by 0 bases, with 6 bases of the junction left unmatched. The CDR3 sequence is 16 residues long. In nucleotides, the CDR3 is TGTGCCAGCAGGTCTGGACAGGGGAACTCTGGAAACACCATATATTTT. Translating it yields CASRSGQGNSGNTIYF.

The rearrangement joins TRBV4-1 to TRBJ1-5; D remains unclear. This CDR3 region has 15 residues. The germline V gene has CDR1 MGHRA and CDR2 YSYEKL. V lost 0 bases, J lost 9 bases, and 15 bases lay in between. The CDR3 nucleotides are TGCGCCAGCAGCCAAGAAGTCGGCCGCTTAAGGCCCCAGCATTTT. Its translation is CASSQEVGRLRPQHF.

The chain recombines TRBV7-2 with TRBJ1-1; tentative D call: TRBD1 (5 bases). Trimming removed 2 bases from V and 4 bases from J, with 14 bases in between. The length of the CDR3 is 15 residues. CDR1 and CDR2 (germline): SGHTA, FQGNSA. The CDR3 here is CASSLLPGSGTEAFF. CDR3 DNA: TGTGCCAGCAGCTTACTTCCAGGGAGTGGCACTGAAGCTTTCTTT.

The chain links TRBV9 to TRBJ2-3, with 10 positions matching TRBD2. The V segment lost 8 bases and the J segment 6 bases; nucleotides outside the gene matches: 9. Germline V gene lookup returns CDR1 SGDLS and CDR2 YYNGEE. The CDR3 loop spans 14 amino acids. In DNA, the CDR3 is TGTGCCAGTACGCCTAGCGGGAGTCTTGATACGCAGTATTTT. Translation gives CASTPSGSLDTQYF.

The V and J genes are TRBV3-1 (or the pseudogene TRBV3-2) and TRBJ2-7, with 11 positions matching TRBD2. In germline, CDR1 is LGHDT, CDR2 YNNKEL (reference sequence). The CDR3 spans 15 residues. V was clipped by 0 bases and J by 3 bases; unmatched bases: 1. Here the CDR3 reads CASSQETSGSYEQYF. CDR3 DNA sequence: TGTGCCAGCAGCCAAGAAACTAGCGGGAGCTACGAGCAGTACTTC.

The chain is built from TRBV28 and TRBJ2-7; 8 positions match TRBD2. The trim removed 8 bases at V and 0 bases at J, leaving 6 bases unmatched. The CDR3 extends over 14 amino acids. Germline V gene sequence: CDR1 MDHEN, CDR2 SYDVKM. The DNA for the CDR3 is TGTGCCAGCCTAATCAGCGGGAGCTCCTACGAGCAGTACTTC. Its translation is CASLISGSSYEQYF.

The CDR3 DNA sequence: TGTGCCAGCAGCGGCTCGAACACTAGAATCGGAGAGACCCAGTACTTC. It yields the protein CASSGSNTRIGETQYF. J is TRBJ2-5 and V is TRBV2, with D tentatively TRBD2 (5 bases). Between the trimmed V and J ends, which lost 6 bases and 4 bases, there was a span of 21 bases. Germline V gene sequence: CDR1 SNHLY, CDR2 FYNNEI. This CDR3 region has 16 residues.

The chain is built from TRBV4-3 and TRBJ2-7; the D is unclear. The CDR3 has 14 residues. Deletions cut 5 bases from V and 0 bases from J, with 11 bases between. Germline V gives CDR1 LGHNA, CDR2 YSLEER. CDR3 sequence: CASSTGPSSYEQYF. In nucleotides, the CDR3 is TGCGCCAGCAGCACCGGGCCTAGCTCCTACGAGCAGTACTTC.